These 4 T cell receptor beta chains were all obtained from the same sample, sequenced in a study of blood T cell repertoires in COVID-19. Libraries were prepared by immunoSEQ multiplex PCR; TCRdb keeps only in-frame clonotypes and omits some of them. The data hold about 140,000 clones, with approximately 86% observed a single time. The source material was peripheral blood. The receptors shown here come from a man aged 65 to 85 with acute or convalescent COVID-19.

This clone has more than one count but fewer than ten. For the CDR3, the DNA is TGTGCCAGCAGTTCGGACAGGGTCGGGAATCAGCCCCAGCATTTT. Encoded protein: CASSSDRVGNQPQHF. The J gene is TRBJ1-5, the V gene TRBV5-5, with 8 nucleotides matching TRBD1. With 5 bases clipped from V and 4 bases from J, the junction kept 8 bases outside the gene matches. This CDR3 has 15 residues. The germline V gene has CDR1 SGHKS and CDR2 YYEKEE (reference sequence).

V and J are TRBV15 and TRBJ2-1; D unclear. CDR3 length: 14 residues. V lost 0 bases and J 8 bases, leaving 11 bases between the germline ends. CDR1 and CDR2 from the germline V gene are LNHNV and YYDKDF (reference sequence). CDR3: CATSRDLESDEQFF. CDR3 DNA: TGTGCCACCAGCAGAGACTTAGAGTCGGATGAGCAGTTCTTC.

V gene TRBV4-2 combines with J gene TRBJ1-1; 8 bases fit TRBD1. The length of the CDR3 is 18 residues. Germline V CDR1 and CDR2: LGHNA, YNFKEQ. V was clipped by 0 bases and J by 4 bases; unmatched bases: 13. This CDR3 reads CASSQEVRRQGTGTEAFF. The CDR3 nucleotides read TGTGCCAGCAGCCAAGAAGTGAGGAGACAGGGGACCGGCACTGAAGCTTTCTTT.

The rearrangement links TRBV15 to TRBJ1-2; 8 nucleotides line up with TRBD1. The CDR3 runs to 15 residues. With V trimmed by 3 bases and J by 0 bases, 3 bases remained unmatched. The germline V gene encodes CDR1 LNHNV and CDR2 YYDKDF (reference sequence). The CDR3: CATSSLTGANYGYTF. DNA for the CDR3: TGTGCCACCAGCAGTTTGACAGGGGCTAACTATGGCTACACCTTC.